What follows describes a single T cell receptor (beta chain). Germline values: CDR1 LGHDT, CDR2 YNNKEL (reference sequence). The V end lost 0 bases, the J end lost 3 bases, and 11 bases lay between the germline ends. The CDR3 sequence is 16 residues long. This record comes from a study of control samples from healthy donors and cancer patients. Using immunoSEQ multiplex PCR, the repertoire was profiled, and TCRdb retains in-frame clones only, with some absent. The sample lists 150,000 to 200,000 clones; around 90% were seen once. The material sequenced was blood. The TCR sequence derives from a woman between 45 and 60 years old in good health. The chain employs TRBV3-1 (or the pseudogene TRBV3-2) and TRBJ2-2; possibly TRBD1 for D (6 bases). The DNA for the CDR3 is TGTGCCAGCAGCCAAGATTCGCCAGGGGACACCGGGGAGCTGTTTTTT. Protein: CASSQDSPGDTGELFF.